This paragraph reports one TCR beta chain. The antigen is unknown. The germline V and J ends were trimmed by 0 bases and 4 bases, with 12 bases remaining between them. The CDR3 spans 15 residues. The germline V gene encodes CDR1 SGHTA and CDR2 FQGNSA. The data belong to a study of brain metastases from non-small cell lung cancer. Regarding the study as a whole: Expanded T-cell clones appeared in 64% of brain metastases over primaries. Brain metastases had lower T-cell infiltration than primary tumors. TCR repertoires overlapped largely between brain metastases and matched primaries.

The table came from immunoSEQ multiplex PCR; TCRdb's copy has only in-frame clones and leaves some out. Among some 2,100 clones listed, 65% to 90% were seen once. The material sequenced was tissue from a brain metastasis. The sequence was obtained from a donor over 35 with non-small cell lung cancer. V usage is TRBV7-2 and J usage is TRBJ1-2; perhaps TRBD1 as D (5 bases). CDR3 nucleotides: TGTGCCAGCAGCTTAGCAGGGGACGGAACCTATGGCTACACCTTC. As protein: CASSLAGDGTYGYTF.